This T cell receptor beta chain was identified during a study of cytomegalovirus exposure and HLA in healthy donors. Study-level background: From around 180 million T cells, an earlier analysis saw 120 million or so unique TCR beta sequences.

A word on this clone: Antigen unknown.

The length of the CDR3 is 14 residues. The germline V and J ends were trimmed by 4 bases and 1 base, with 7 bases remaining between them. CDR1 and CDR2 from the germline V gene are MNHEY and SMNVEV (reference sequence). Study outcomes and limitations: CMV antigen specificity of a few CMV-associated chains was confirmed in vitro. A missense DCLRE1C variant was associated with V- and J-gene trimming of TCR beta chains in a later analysis, and an independent cohort replicated the association.

At sampling all donors were nominally healthy, likely with unrecorded immune exposures. The PCR made use of 60 Vbeta and 13 Jbeta primers. Libraries were prepared by immunoSEQ multiplex PCR; TCRdb keeps only in-frame clonotypes and omits some of them. Of about 93,000 clones in the sample, 77% were seen once. The sequence derives from a boy younger than 18 in good health and CMV-seronegative. The source material was PBMCs. This chain uses TRBV27 with TRBJ2-2; D is uncertain. The CDR3 loop reads CASSYGGNTGELFF. Written as DNA, the CDR3 is TGTGCCAGCAGTTATGGCGGGAACACCGGGGAGCTGTTTTTT.